These 23 T cell receptor beta chains came from one sample sequenced in a study of T cells expressing NK-cell markers. TCRdb re-called the 5' RACE reads and gives one entry per CDR3 protein, without DNA. The sample data list about 550,000 distinct CDR3 sequences. Sequences were obtained from blood T cells: a sorted CD56 or NKG2C T cell subset, CD4+ or CD8+ T cells, or bulk PBMC T cells (not recorded which). These receptors came from a man between 18 and 35 years old in good health.

CDR3 protein: CASSLTQKETQYF. The chain recombines TRBV12-3 or TRBV12-4 with TRBJ2-5. This CDR3 comprises 13 residues.

The chain uses TRBV12-3 or TRBV12-4 and TRBJ1-2. This CDR3 spans 12 amino acids. The CDR3 loop is CASSLGSRGYTF.

The gene calls are TRBV2 and TRBJ1-5. The CDR3 contains 18 residues. Per the germline V gene, CDR1 is SNHLY and CDR2 is FYNNEI. The CDR3 sequence: CASMLGRALTLSNQPQHF.

The V gene is TRBV29-1, the J gene TRBJ1-3; TCRdb calls TRBD1, which cannot be checked without DNA. This CDR3 has 15 amino acids. Germline V gene lookup returns CDR1 SQVTM and CDR2 ANQGSEA. CDR3 loop: CSVAKDSSGGNTIYF.

The chain uses TRBV12-3 or TRBV12-4 and TRBJ2-5; TCRdb's D gene call, TRBD1, goes unchecked for lack of DNA. This CDR3 contains 14 residues. The CDR3 reads CASSREMTIETQYF.

The chain joins TRBV5-1 to TRBJ2-6; lacking DNA, the TRBD2 call made by TCRdb goes unchecked. Germline values: CDR1 SGHRS, CDR2 YFSETQ. CDR3 length: 19 residues. The CDR3 loop is CASSLVPSGGSSGANVLTF.

CDR3 sequence reads: CASSFQASGHEQFF. The J gene is TRBJ2-1, the V gene TRBV12-3 or TRBV12-4; absent DNA, TCRdb's TRBD2 call cannot be checked. The CDR3 totals 14 residues.

J is TRBJ2-2 and V is TRBV19; TCRdb proposes TRBD1, but this gene call is untestable without DNA. The germline V gene encodes CDR1 LNHDA and CDR2 SQIVND (reference sequence). The CDR3 is made up of 12 amino acids. The CDR3 here is CASTGMPGELFF.

J is TRBJ2-3 and V is TRBV7-2; TCRdb's D call, TRBD1, is unchecked because there is no DNA. The CDR3 extends over 15 amino acids. The germline gives CDR1 SGHTA, CDR2 FQGNSA. CDR3 region: CASSPMDREPYTQYF.

This sequence joins TRBV4-1 and TRBJ1-2. The germline V gene encodes CDR1 MGHRA and CDR2 YSYEKL. CDR3 size: 16 residues. Here the CDR3 reads CASSQDTTLYNYGYTF.

The CDR3 loop is CATRTPGLNYNEQFF. V gene TRBV15 combines with J gene TRBJ2-1; the TCRdb call, TRBD2, lacks DNA for checking. The germline CDR1 and CDR2 sequences are LNHNV and YYDKDF (reference sequence). The CDR3 covers 15 residues.

This chain links TRBV7-2 with TRBJ1-2; TCRdb's D call of TRBD1 is untestable without DNA. Germline V lookup: CDR1 SGHTA, CDR2 FQGNSA. The CDR3 loop spans 12 amino acids. This CDR3 reads CASSSGGKGYTF. The full variable domain, its missing parts supplied by reference TRBV7-2 and TRBJ1-2, is GAGVSQSPSNKVTEKGKDVELRCDPISGHTALYWYRQSLGQGLEFLIYFQGNSAPDKSGLPSDRFSAERTGGSVSTLTIQRTQQEDSAVYLCASSSGGKGYTFGSGTRLTVV.

V is TRBV15 and J is TRBJ2-1; TCRdb indicates TRBD2, and absent DNA this call remains unverified. CDR1 is LNHNV and CDR2 is YYDKDF in the germline V gene (reference sequence). The CDR3 runs 15 residues. CDR3 sequence: CATSEERGRYNEQFF.

V usage is TRBV5-5 and J usage is TRBJ2-3; no DNA is available, so the TRBD1 call from TCRdb remains unchecked. The CDR3 has 18 residues. Per the germline V gene, CDR1 is SGHKS and CDR2 is YYEKEE (reference sequence). CDR3 protein: CASSLVVAGGPSTDTQYF.

V gene TRBV5-6 combines with J gene TRBJ1-3. Germline V CDR1 and CDR2: SGHDT, YYEEEE. This CDR3 has 14 amino acids. The CDR3 region is CASSFRASGNTIYF.

The genes are TRBV20-1 and TRBJ2-1; TCRdb designates TRBD2, a call that cannot be tested without DNA. CDR3 size: 16 residues. Per the germline V gene, CDR1 is DFQATT and CDR2 is SNEGSKA (reference sequence). CDR3: CSARDSGREPSDEQFF.

The chain links TRBV7-6 to TRBJ2-2; the D call of TRBD1 rests on TCRdb alone, since no DNA is present to check it. Germline V gene lookup returns CDR1 SGHVS and CDR2 FNYEAQ. The CDR3 sequence is 15 residues long. The CDR3 is CASSLRGRGAGELFF.

The chain recombines TRBV18 with TRBJ2-1; TCRdb calls TRBD1, which cannot be checked without DNA. CDR1 is KGHSH, CDR2 LQKENI, per germline. CDR3 length: 11 residues. CDR3 loop: CASSRDRGQFF.

This chain links TRBV20-1 with TRBJ1-4. The CDR3 runs to 13 residues. Per the germline V gene, CDR1 is DFQATT and CDR2 is SNEGSKA (reference sequence). CDR3 residues: CSASFAGTEKLFF.

The chain has TRBV6-1 and TRBJ2-2; TCRdb outputs TRBD1, but without DNA this stays unchecked. Per the germline V gene, CDR1 is MNHNS and CDR2 is SASEGT. This CDR3 has 13 amino acids. The CDR3: CASKGQNTGELFF.

The J gene is TRBJ1-5, the V gene TRBV19; TCRdb proposes TRBD1, but this gene call is untestable without DNA. The CDR3 covers 14 residues. Germline assignment: CDR1 LNHDA and CDR2 SQIVND (reference sequence). The CDR3 reads CASRRTGITQPQHF. The full variable domain, in which reference TRBV19 and TRBJ1-5 provide the parts outside the CDR3, is DGGITQSPKYLFRKEGQNVTLSCEQNLNHDAMYWYRQDPGQGLRLIYYSQIVNDFQKGDIAEGYSVSREKKESFPLTVTSAQKNPTAFYLCASRRTGITQPQHFGDGTRLSIL.

The chain links TRBV20-1 to TRBJ2-3; there is no DNA to check the TCRdb D call of TRBD2. The germline V gene encodes CDR1 DFQATT and CDR2 SNEGSKA (reference sequence). This CDR3 contains 13 residues. CDR3: CSARIGGADTQYF.

This chain connects TRBV6-2 or TRBV6-3 to TRBJ2-1. Germline V gives CDR1 MNHEY, CDR2 SVGEGT. CDR3 length: 14 residues. CDR3 region: CASSYLGNFGEQFF.